Below, one T cell receptor beta chain is given with its context. Measured with immunoSEQ multiplex PCR; TCRdb has only the in-frame clones, and not every one. Of some 170,000 clones listed, roughly 90% are singletons. Trimming took off 4 bases at V and 2 bases at J, with 15 bases between the two ends. Germline V gene sequence: CDR1 SGHNT, CDR2 YYREEE (reference sequence). There are 15 residues in the CDR3. This entry is derived from a study of blood T cell repertoires in COVID-19. Overall study context: Acute and convalescent COVID-19 samples came from the United States, Italy and Spain. The cDNA or gDNA used as material had been derived from T cells, B-cell-depleted T cells, or PBMCs.

The sample comprised peripheral blood. This receptor was identified in a man in his sixties with active or convalescent COVID-19. The V call is TRBV5-4, the J call TRBJ1-1, with TRBD1 as a possible D gene (6 bases). CDR3 in amino acids: CASSTQGNLNTEAFF. The CDR3 bases are TGTGCCAGCAGCACTCAGGGGAACCTAAACACTGAAGCTTTCTTT. Full variable domain (missing parts from reference TRBV5-4 and TRBJ1-1): ETGVTQSPTHLIKTRGQQVTLRCSSQSGHNTVSWYQQALGQGPQFIFQYYREEENGRGNFPPRFSGLQFPNYSSELNVNALELDDSALYLCASSTQGNLNTEAFFGQGTRLTVV.